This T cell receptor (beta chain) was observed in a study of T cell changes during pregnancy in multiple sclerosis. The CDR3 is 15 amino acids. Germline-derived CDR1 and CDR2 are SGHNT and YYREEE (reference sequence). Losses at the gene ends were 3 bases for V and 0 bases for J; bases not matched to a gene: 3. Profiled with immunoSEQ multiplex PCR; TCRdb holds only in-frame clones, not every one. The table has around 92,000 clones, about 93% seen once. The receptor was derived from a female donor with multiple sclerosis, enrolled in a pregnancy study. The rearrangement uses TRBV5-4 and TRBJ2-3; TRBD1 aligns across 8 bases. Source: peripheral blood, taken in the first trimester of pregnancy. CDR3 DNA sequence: TGTGCCAGCAGCTCGGGACAGGTTAGCACAGATACGCAGTATTTT. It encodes CASSSGQVSTDTQYF.